Presented here are 20 T cell receptor beta chains from one specimen sequenced in a study of blood T cell repertoires in COVID-19. The protocol was immunoSEQ multiplex PCR, while the TCRdb copy is restricted to in-frame clones and leaves out a portion. The data show about 260,000 clones, roughly 86% seen once. Sequenced: PBMCs or T cells enriched from blood (not recorded which). Source of these receptors: a woman aged 45-59 years who had recovered from COVID-19.

J is TRBJ2-2 and V is TRBV7-2; weak D call: TRBD2 (6 bases). The CDR3 has 16 residues. The ends were cut back, 3 bases at V and 2 bases at J, with 13 bases in the middle. The V gene's germline CDR1 is SGHTA and CDR2 FQGNSA. The CDR3 reads CASSLRRGANTGELFF. DNA for the CDR3: TGTGCCAGCAGCTTGAGGCGGGGAGCAAACACCGGGGAGCTGTTTTTT.

A single count supports this clone. V gene TRBV2 combines with J gene TRBJ2-1; 8 bases line up with TRBD1. CDR1 is SNHLY, CDR2 FYNNEI, per germline. The J segment lost 5 bases and the V segment lost 8 bases, leaving 8 bases of the junction unmatched. The CDR3 totals 14 residues. The CDR3: CASLGTGVHNEQFF. CDR3 coding DNA: TGTGCCAGCCTTGGGACAGGAGTTCACAATGAGCAGTTCTTC.

The sample holds a few counts of this clone. The chain carries TRBV6-5 and TRBJ1-2; no reliable D call. From germline, CDR1 is MNHEY and CDR2 SVGAGI. The CDR3 is made up of 14 amino acids. The V gene lost 2 bases and the J gene lost 0 bases, with 7 bases spanning the gap. Here the CDR3 reads CASSYQAANYGYTF. The CDR3 DNA reads as TGTGCCAGCAGTTACCAGGCCGCTAACTATGGCTACACCTTC.

This sequence joins TRBV2 and TRBJ2-7, with D possibly TRBD1 on 5 matching bases. The CDR3 contains 14 residues. With 3 bases removed from V and 0 bases from J, the gap between germline ends came to 9 bases. Germline V CDR1 and CDR2: SNHLY, FYNNEI. CDR3 amino acids: CASSDYRNSYEQYF. The CDR3 DNA reads TGTGCCAGCAGTGATTACAGGAACTCCTACGAGCAGTACTTC.

The rearrangement links TRBV2 to TRBJ2-7, with a tentative D call TRBD1 (7 bases). With 1 base removed from V and 6 bases from J, the gap between germline ends came to 16 bases. This CDR3 has 15 amino acids. From germline, CDR1 is SNHLY and CDR2 FYNNEI. For the CDR3, the DNA is TGTGCCAGCAGTGAAGAGTGGGGCAGGGGGGTCGAGCAGTACTTC. It specifies CASSEEWGRGVEQYF.

The gene calls are TRBV30 and TRBJ1-3; D call uncertain. This CDR3 contains 15 residues. Germline-derived CDR1 and CDR2 are GTSNPN and SVGIG (reference sequence). With 0 bases removed from V and 3 bases from J, the gap between germline ends came to 12 bases. The CDR3 is CAWSVLGFSGNTIYF. CDR3 DNA: TGTGCCTGGAGTGTACTAGGGTTCAGTGGAAACACCATATATTTT. Filled out from reference TRBV30 and TRBJ1-3, the complete variable domain reads SQTIHQWPATLVQPVGSPLSLECTVEGTSNPNLYWYRQAAGRGLQLLFYSVGIGQISSEVPQNLSASRPQDRQFILSSKKLLLSDSGFYLCAWSVLGFSGNTIYFGEGSWLTVV.

This chain links TRBV3-1 (or the pseudogene TRBV3-2) with TRBJ1-2; TRBD1 matches at 10 bases. V dropped 4 bases and J dropped 4; count of bases not matched to a gene: 3. Germline V gene sequence: CDR1 LGHDT, CDR2 YNNKEL (reference sequence). The CDR3 is 14 residues long. CDR3 loop: CASSRDRGFYGYTF. The DNA for the CDR3 is TGTGCCAGCAGCCGGGACAGGGGTTTCTATGGCTACACCTTC.

The rearrangement joins TRBV10-2 to TRBJ2-2; 7 nucleotides align to TRBD1. The CDR3 has 14 amino acids. The germline CDR1 and CDR2 sequences are WSHSY and SAAADI. The trim removed 8 bases at V and 5 bases at J, leaving 8 bases unmatched. This CDR3 reads CASGTGTVTGELFF. DNA of the CDR3: TGCGCCAGCGGGACCGGGACAGTTACCGGGGAGCTGTTTTTT.

This clone was picked up a small number of times. The chain has TRBV4-3 and TRBJ2-1, with 12 bases aligning to TRBD2. Looked up from germline, CDR1 is LGHNA and CDR2 is YSLEER. V was clipped by 0 bases and J by 10 bases; unmatched bases: 7. CDR3 length equals 16 residues. The CDR3 DNA is TGCGCCAGCAGCCAAGAAGTGACTAGCGGGAGTCGGGAGCAGTTCTTC. Protein: CASSQEVTSGSREQFF.

This clone was recorded once. V usage is TRBV29-1 and J usage is TRBJ2-1; D is perhaps TRBD2 (5 bases). This CDR3 contains 14 residues. V was clipped by 4 bases and J by 0 bases, with 10 bases between them. The germline V gene encodes CDR1 SQVTM and CDR2 ANQGSEA. The CDR3 protein is CSVGLPHSYNEQFF. CDR3 DNA: TGCAGCGTTGGACTACCCCACTCCTACAATGAGCAGTTCTTC.

This chain links TRBV20-1 with TRBJ2-1; D is perhaps TRBD2 (5 bases). This CDR3 spans 13 amino acids. The V end lost 3 bases, the J end lost 8 bases, and 14 bases lay between the germline ends. The V gene's germline CDR1 is DFQATT and CDR2 SNEGSKA (reference sequence). The CDR3 DNA reads TGCAGTGCTAGTCGGGGTAGCTGGGATGAGCAGTTCTTC. Amino acids: CSASRGSWDEQFF.

This clone was picked up one time. The chain combines TRBV15 with TRBJ2-3, with 10 nucleotides matching TRBD1. V lost 4 bases to trimming and J lost 4 bases; unmatched junction nucleotides: 5. The germline gives CDR1 LNHNV, CDR2 YYDKDF (reference sequence). The CDR3 runs 15 residues. The CDR3 sequence is CATSKTGTGADTQYF. CDR3 DNA: TGTGCCACCAGCAAAACAGGGACAGGGGCAGATACGCAGTATTTT.

V is TRBV2 and J is TRBJ2-5; perhaps TRBD1 as D (5 bases). V was trimmed by 7 bases and J by 0 bases, leaving 9 bases between them. The length of the CDR3 is 13 residues. CDR1 is SNHLY and CDR2 is FYNNEI in the germline V gene. The CDR3 spells CASTRDYQETQYF. The CDR3, as DNA: TGTGCCAGCACCAGGGATTACCAAGAGACCCAGTACTTC.

The rearrangement links TRBV9 to TRBJ2-1; D is perhaps TRBD2 (6 bases). Trimming pared 0 bases from V and 8 bases from J, leaving 15 bases between. The CDR3 consists of 15 residues. Germline V gives CDR1 SGDLS, CDR2 YYNGEE. CDR3: CASSVGGMKRDEQFF. Here the CDR3 DNA reads TGTGCCAGCAGCGTAGGCGGGATGAAAAGGGATGAGCAGTTCTTC.

The DNA for the CDR3 is TGTGCCAGCAGCTTAGGCGGTCCTGGGGCCAACGTCCTGACTTTC. It translates to CASSLGGPGANVLTF. This chain uses TRBV9 with TRBJ2-6; D is unclear. The CDR3 has 15 amino acids. The germline CDR1 and CDR2 sequences are SGDLS and YYNGEE. Trimming cost V 4 bases and J 2 bases, with 10 bases left between them.

V gene TRBV4-3 combines with J gene TRBJ1-1; D perhaps matches TRBD1 (5 bases). Deletions cut 4 bases from V and 0 bases from J, with 6 bases between. This CDR3 contains 13 residues. Germline values: CDR1 LGHNA, CDR2 YSLEER. In DNA, the CDR3 is TGCGCCAGCAGCCGACAGATGAACACTGAAGCTTTCTTT. It codes for CASSRQMNTEAFF.

The chain is built from TRBV7-2 and TRBJ2-2; the match to TRBD2 covers 8 bases. With V trimmed by 6 bases and J by 7 bases, 13 bases remained unmatched. Germline lookup yields CDR1 SGHTA and CDR2 FQGNSA. The CDR3 consists of 16 residues. The CDR3 sequence is CASSSNSGKLGGELFF. As DNA, the CDR3 is TGTGCCAGCAGTTCCAATAGCGGGAAACTTGGCGGGGAGCTGTTTTTT. Supplemented by reference TRBV7-2 and TRBJ2-2, the full variable domain reads GAGVSQSPSNKVTEKGKDVELRCDPISGHTALYWYRQSLGQGLEFLIYFQGNSAPDKSGLPSDRFSAERTGGSVSTLTIQRTQQEDSAVYLCASSSNSGKLGGELFFGEGSRLTVL.

This clone was found a few times. CDR3 DNA: TGTGCCAGCAGCGGGGGACTGGGCGCCTACGAGCAGTACTTC. As protein: CASSGGLGAYEQYF. The gene calls are TRBV5-6 and TRBJ2-7; D possibly corresponds to TRBD2 (6 bases). V shed 4 bases and J shed 2 bases, with 13 bases lying between them. CDR3 size: 14 residues. Per the germline V gene, CDR1 is SGHDT and CDR2 is YYEEEE.

The sample holds a few counts of this clone. The rearrangement joins TRBV9 to TRBJ2-7; no firm D call. CDR3 length: 14 residues. Trimming removed 0 bases from V and 7 bases from J, with 14 bases in between. The germline CDR1 and CDR2 sequences are SGDLS and YYNGEE. The CDR3 DNA follows: TGTGCCAGCAGCGTAGACTGGAGAGGAGTAGAGCAGTACTTC. Amino acids: CASSVDWRGVEQYF.

The gene calls are TRBV28 and TRBJ2-1, with 7 bases that match TRBD1. Germline-derived CDR1 and CDR2 are MDHEN and SYDVKM. The V and J ends lost 7 bases and 7 bases, in that order; junction bases with no gene match: 13. The CDR3 spans 15 residues. The CDR3, as DNA: TGTGCCAGCACCACCCCCAAGGGGGCGGAAAATGAGCAGTTCTTC. Protein sequence: CASTTPKGAENEQFF. Supplemented by reference TRBV28 and TRBJ2-1, the full variable domain reads DVKVTQSSRYLVKRTGEKVFLECVQDMDHENMFWYRQDPGLGLRLIYFSYDVKMKEKGDIPEGYSVSREKKERFSLILESASTNQTSMYLCASTTPKGAENEQFFGPGTRLTVL.